Listed here are 13 T cell receptor beta chains from one sample, sequenced in a study of CD8+ T cells in alopecia areata. RNA was isolated and reverse transcribed to cDNA, the sequencing template. This table comes from immunoSEQ multiplex PCR, and its TCRdb copy is limited to in-frame clones, with some not included. The table records about 140,000 clones, about 60% of them present only once. The sample consisted of CD4+ T cells sorted from blood. These receptors all come from a human donor in good health.

The chain combines TRBV6-6 with TRBJ2-3; 8 bases are shared with TRBD2. The junction had 4 bases not matched to a gene; V was cut back by 8 bases and J by 0 bases. The CDR3 consists of 14 residues. Germline CDR1 and CDR2: MNHNY and SVGAGI (reference sequence). CDR3: CASRAGGSTDTQYF. The CDR3 DNA reads TGTGCCAGCCGGGCGGGGGGAAGCACAGATACGCAGTATTTT.

V and J are TRBV29-1 and TRBJ2-1, with D possibly matching TRBD2 (6 bases). Per germline, CDR1 SQVTM and CDR2 ANQGSEA. The CDR3 contains 13 residues. V was cut by 6 bases and J by 1 base, with 10 bases left in between. This CDR3 reads CSVTAGSYNEQFF. The CDR3 nucleotides are TGCAGCGTGACAGCGGGTTCCTACAATGAGCAGTTCTTC.

V is TRBV2 and J is TRBJ2-2, with D maybe TRBD2 (6 bases). Germline assignment: CDR1 SNHLY and CDR2 FYNNEI. The ends were cut back, 6 bases at V and 1 base at J, with 9 bases in the middle. This CDR3 is built from 14 residues. This CDR3 is CASRTGLNTGELFF. CDR3 bases: TGTGCCAGCAGAACGGGACTGAACACCGGGGAGCTGTTTTTT.

The chain combines TRBV7-2 with TRBJ2-5, with D unresolved. CDR3 length equals 14 residues. V was clipped by 2 bases and J by 4 bases, with 11 bases between them. Germline values: CDR1 SGHTA, CDR2 FQGNSA. The CDR3 region is CASSLTSWGETQYF. The CDR3 coding sequence is TGTGCCAGCAGCTTAACTTCCTGGGGAGAGACCCAGTACTTC.

In its sample, this clone was seen once. The rearrangement uses TRBV30 and TRBJ2-3, with D unresolved. The CDR3 length is 10 residues. V was trimmed by 1 base and J by 6 bases, leaving 2 bases between them. Germline V gene data show CDR1 as GTSNPN and CDR2 as SVGIG (reference sequence). The CDR3 DNA is TGTGCCTGGAGTGCGGATACGCAGTATTTT. Translating gives CAWSADTQYF. The full variable domain, its missing parts supplied by reference TRBV30 and TRBJ2-3, is SQTIHQWPATLVQPVGSPLSLECTVEGTSNPNLYWYRQAAGRGLQLLFYSVGIGQISSEVPQNLSASRPQDRQFILSSKKLLLSDSGFYLCAWSADTQYFGPGTRLTVL.

The J gene is TRBJ2-3, the V gene TRBV29-1; D call uncertain. This CDR3 comprises 12 residues. Germline V gene sequence: CDR1 SQVTM, CDR2 ANQGSEA. V was pared by 3 bases and J by 2 bases, with 6 bases between. The CDR3 is CSVDSNTDTQYF. The DNA for the CDR3 is TGCAGCGTTGATTCCAACACAGATACGCAGTATTTT.

This chain joins TRBV28 and TRBJ2-5, with D possibly TRBD2 on 6 matching bases. The CDR3 is 15 residues long. The V end was cut by 2 bases, the J end by 3 bases, with 13 bases between. The germline CDR1 and CDR2 sequences are MDHEN and SYDVKM. CDR3 bases: TGTGCCAGCAGTTTAGGAGGGCAGGGCGAAGAGACCCAGTACTTC. This encodes CASSLGGQGEETQYF.

The chain carries TRBV4-1 and TRBJ2-4; a possible D gene is TRBD1 (6 bases). V was pared by 0 bases and J by 7 bases, with 25 bases between. This CDR3 comprises 19 residues. CDR1 MGHRA and CDR2 YSYEKL come from the germline V gene. Here the CDR3 reads CASSQDTTGKQRQWNIQYF. CDR3 in DNA: TGCGCCAGCAGCCAAGATACTACAGGGAAACAACGACAGTGGAACATTCAGTACTTC.

V gene TRBV27 combines with J gene TRBJ2-3; TRBD2 might be the D (6 bases). V lost 2 bases and J 3 bases, leaving 12 bases between the germline ends. The CDR3 runs to 15 residues. Germline V gene data show CDR1 as MNHEY and CDR2 as SMNVEV (reference sequence). The CDR3 loop reads CASSLAGSGTDTQYF. CDR3 in DNA: TGTGCCAGCAGTTTAGCCGGGAGCGGGACAGATACGCAGTATTTT.

In this sample, this clone turned up a few times. This rearrangement joins TRBV7-2 to TRBJ1-5; tentative D call: TRBD1 (6 bases). Trimming took off 5 bases at V and 4 bases at J, with 18 bases between the two ends. The length of the CDR3 is 16 residues. The germline CDR1 and CDR2 sequences are SGHTA and FQGNSA. The CDR3 DNA follows: TGTGCCAGCAGCCCGTTTGTGGGGGGCGGTAATCAGCCCCAGCATTTT. This gives the protein CASSPFVGGGNQPQHF.

This clone has more than one count but fewer than ten. The J gene is TRBJ1-2, the V gene TRBV6-5, with 10 bases lining up with TRBD1. V was clipped by 5 bases and J by 13 bases; unmatched bases: 10. From germline, CDR1 is MNHEY and CDR2 SVGAGI. This CDR3 has 13 residues. CDR3 amino acids: CASSRDRGGLSTF. The DNA for the CDR3 is TGTGCCAGCAGTCGGGACAGGGGAGGTTTGAGCACCTTC.

This clone has only a few counts. V gene TRBV2 combines with J gene TRBJ2-3; D may correspond to TRBD1 or TRBD2 (6 bases each). The CDR3 is 13 amino acids. Germline CDR1 SNHLY, CDR2 FYNNEI. Trimming removed 5 bases from V and 6 bases from J, with 12 bases in between. The CDR3 loop reads CASSLGGMDTQYF. The DNA of the CDR3 is TGTGCCAGCAGTTTAGGGGGGATGGATACGCAGTATTTT.

The V call is TRBV29-1, the J call TRBJ1-5; weak D call: TRBD1 (5 bases). In germline, CDR1 is SQVTM, CDR2 ANQGSEA. The V end was cut by 8 bases, the J end by 1 base, with 21 bases between. CDR3 length equals 16 residues. This CDR3 reads CSMRGGWGISNQPQHF. The CDR3 nucleotides read TGCAGCATGAGGGGAGGGTGGGGTATAAGCAATCAGCCCCAGCATTTT.